This TCR beta chain is from a study of T-cell memory formation after mild COVID-19. Study as a whole: Largely, the TCR clusters proved donor specific.

The CDR3 covers 16 residues. The V gene's germline CDR1 is SGHRS and CDR2 YFSETQ. Trimming took off 0 bases at V and 0 bases at J, with 12 bases between the two ends. 5'RACE primed at constant segments yielded TCR alpha and TCR beta cDNA libraries bearing sample barcodes and UMIs. TCRdb reprocessed the 5' RACE reads via MiXCR and lists one record per CDR3 protein. The repertoire holds approximately 500,000 distinct CDR3 sequences, with roughly 25% as singletons. General study points: The study detected some responding clones in pre-infection memory, suggesting cross-reactive memory joined. Clones shrinking from day 15 to 85 showed even CD4/CD8 mixes; later expanders tilted CD4+.

Concerning this clonotype: Its antigen remains unidentified.

This sequence originates from an adult woman who had mild COVID-19 (a few samples of this study predate the infection). Cell type and time point are not known. The chain recombines TRBV5-1 with TRBJ1-1; D is unclear. The specimen was PBMCs or a T cell subset sorted from them (not recorded which). The CDR3: CASSLGGSTLNTEAFF. The DNA for the CDR3 is TGCGCCAGCAGCTTGGGAGGCAGCACATTGAACACTGAAGCTTTCTTT.